This TCR beta chain was identified in a study of blood T cells in healthy people across ages. General observations from the study: It was held that the diversity estimates obtained from one million T cells were underestimates. The lack of PBMC sorting stopped any conclusive naive versus antigen-experienced comparison. Donors of long life had a larger count of naive CD4+ cells and greater diversity than aged donors.

Primed by a sample-barcoded 5' primer and a J-beta primer mix, a second PCR proceeded for roughly 6 to 12 cycles. A single record per CDR3 protein comes from TCRdb applying MiXCR to the 5' RACE reads. The table has 1.2 million to 1.5 million distinct CDR3 sequences, approximately 38% seen once. Germline CDR1 reads MDHEN; CDR2 reads SYDVKM. Between the trimmed V and J ends, which lost 5 bases and 7 bases, there was a span of 11 bases. The CDR3 sequence is 12 residues long. This clonotype was seen a few times. Antigen unknown. The receptor was isolated from a woman between 18 and 29 years old in good health. This chain links TRBV28 with TRBJ1-1; TRBD1 is a possible D gene (5 bases). Sample: blood. The CDR3 reads CASSLQGFEAFF. In nucleotides, the CDR3 is TGTGCCAGCAGTCTCCAGGGATTTGAAGCTTTCTTT.